The subject of this entry is one T cell receptor (beta chain). Germline and junction disagree at one end, which may indicate a read error. The sample originates from a study of patients and donors after allogeneic stem cell transplantation. This CDR3 spans 13 amino acids. Germline assignment: CDR1 SEHNR and CDR2 FQNEAQ (reference sequence). TCRdb processed the RT-PCR reads anew with MiXCR; each CDR3 protein has one entry. This table has about 150,000 distinct CDR3 sequences, 37% appearing once. V gene TRBV7-9 combines with J gene TRBJ1-2; no firm D call. The TCR was taken from a human donor who was either an allogeneic HSCT recipient or a stem cell or donor lymphocyte infusion donor (not recorded which). It is not recorded whose cells these are; they may come from a transplant donor. The sequenced sample was blood, either unsorted or a sorted T cell fraction (not recorded which). The chain's CDR3 is CASNLSGLGGYTF. CDR3 sequence (DNA): TGTGCCAGCAACTTATCGGGGTTGGGAGGCTACACCTTC.